This paragraph covers one T cell receptor (beta chain) sequence. No antigen is known for it. Generated by immunoSEQ multiplex PCR, the TCRdb table keeps only in-frame clones and is missing some. The sample carries fewer than 50,000 clones, 90% to 95% recorded once. The data originate from a study of graft-versus-host responses after intestinal transplantation. Study at large: Anti-thymocyte globulin served as induction for all recipients, who then took tacrolimus and steroids for about 3 years.

Germline V lookup: CDR1 MDHEN, CDR2 SYDVKM. V lost 7 bases to trimming and J lost 6 bases, with 18 bases between them. This CDR3 contains 15 residues. Regarding the study as a whole: Investigators detected GvH clones in recipient marrow, with some emerging earlier in ileum or blood.

The sample was PBMCs, taken 524 days after transplant. The receptor was derived from a human patient who received an intestinal transplant, so some T cells may come from the graft donor. The chain is built from TRBV28 and TRBJ2-2; D may be TRBD2 (5 bases). The CDR3 coding sequence is TGTGCCAGCACCTTGGTACGAAGAGGGTCCGGGGAGCTGTTTTTT. Amino acid sequence: CASTLVRRGSGELFF.